Described below is a single TCR beta chain sequence and its context. This specimen includes other DNA sequences encoding the same CDR3. This sample was taken from a study of blood T cell repertoires in COVID-19. About the research overall: The United States, Italy and Spain provided the acute and convalescent COVID-19 samples.

Under the authors' procedure: Estimates of nucleated cell counts were drawn from the amplification of reference gene primers. Repertoires were generated with immunoSEQ multiplex PCR, while TCRdb's copy carries only in-frame clones and drops some. The V and J calls and clone size were taken over from that table, and D and trimming were inferred from the DNA. The table has about 300,000 clones, around 90% seen once. Participants' own reports of clinical history determined their cohort assignment. The germline gives CDR1 SGHTA, CDR2 FQGTGA. The CDR3 is 15 amino acids. J gave up 6 bases and V 5 bases, and 7 bases lay outside the gene matches.

The chain employs TRBV7-3 and TRBJ2-1; TRBD2 agrees at 10 bases. Sequenced: PBMCs or T cells enriched from blood (not recorded which). The receptor was isolated from a man aged 55 to 70 who had recovered from COVID-19. CDR3 bases: TGTGCCAGCAGCCTCCTAGCGGGAGTGGGCAATGAGCAGTTCTTC. Its protein is CASSLLAGVGNEQFF.